The clone carrying this TCR beta chain was observed at least ten times. Researchers divided each subset's genomic DNA evenly across several immunoSEQ plates. Method: immunoSEQ multiplex PCR; TCRdb's copy keeps in-frame clones and lacks some. The sample lists over a million clones; around 78% were seen once. Trimming stripped 4 bases from V and 2 bases from J, with 9 bases between. The CDR3 contains 13 residues. In germline, CDR1 is SGHVS, CDR2 FNYEAQ. The data derive from a study of shared clonotypes between healthy human individuals. The sequenced sample consisted of memory CD4+ T cells from PBMCs. The subset is: CD45RA-negative fraction. V and J are TRBV7-6 and TRBJ2-7, with a weak D call TRBD2 (5 bases). This sequence was found in a man aged 18 to 30 in good health. Some clones in this sample may be carry-over from other donors' samples. The DNA for the CDR3 is TGTGCCAGCAGCTCCCCCGGGGCCTACGAGCAGTACTTC. Its translation: CASSSPGAYEQYF.